The rows below give T cell receptor beta chains drawn from one sample of a study of cytotoxic CD8 clonotypes in ibrutinib-treated CLL. Data came from immunoSEQ multiplex PCR; TCRdb stores just in-frame clones and leaves some out. The sample has 150,000 or so clones; roughly 88% are singletons. The sample here was PBMCs, taken after 24 months of ibrutinib treatment. The source of these receptors is a human donor with chronic lymphocytic leukemia. The CDR3 runs from the conserved cysteine through the conserved F or W. The D gene is left open where the match is weak. Size tells how often a clone was seen (once, few, many) or the class of an expanded clone, and some rows leave it out.

v_gene,d_gene,len,abundance,j_gene,CDR3nt,CDR3aa
TRBV28,NA,12,NA,TRBJ2-3,TGTGCCGCAGGGGGGGGCGCAGATACGCAGTATTTT,CAAGGGADTQYF
TRBV28,NA,15,NA,TRBJ1-1,TGTGCCAGCAGTCCCCCCCACAGGGATGGTACTGAAGCTTTCTTT,CASSPPHRDGTEAFF
TRBV15,TRBD1,16,NA,TRBJ1-4,TGTGCCACCAGCAGAGAGAGGGGACAGGGTCTCGAAAAACTGTTTTTT,CATSRERGQGLEKLFF
TRBV29-1,NA,11,NA,TRBJ1-2,TGCAGCGTTGGGCAGGACTATGGCTACACCTTC,CSVGQDYGYTF
TRBV28,NA,14,NA,TRBJ2-7,TGTGCCAGCACCTCGTACGGTCATACCTACGAGCAGTACTTC,CASTSYGHTYEQYF
TRBV6-1,NA,13,NA,TRBJ2-1,TGTGCCAGCAGTGAAGGTCTATACAATGAGCAGTTCTTC,CASSEGLYNEQFF
TRBV16,NA,17,NA,TRBJ1-4,TGTGCCAGCAGCCAATCGGCTCGGGGGCCGGCTAATGAAAAACTGTTTTTT,CASSQSARGPANEKLFF
TRBV15,NA,12,NA,TRBJ2-7,TGTGCCACCAGCGCGTTCGGGGGCGAGCAGTACTTC,CATSAFGGEQYF
TRBV7-3,NA,12,once,TRBJ2-2,TGTGCCAGCAGGGCAGACAGGGGGGAGCTGTTTTTT,CASRADRGELFF
TRBV7-2,NA,16,NA,TRBJ1-2,TGTGCCAGCAGCTTAAGAGGCACGGCGTCAGGGGATGGCTACACCTTC,CASSLRGTASGDGYTF
TRBV28,TRBD2,15,once,TRBJ2-5,TGTGCCAGCAGTTTAGGGGGACTAGCGCAAGAGACCCAGTACTTC,CASSLGGLAQETQYF
TRBV28,NA,17,NA,TRBJ1-2,TGTGCCAGCAACCCAAACGATGCGGGGGGCGCATCCTATGGCTACACCTTC,CASNPNDAGGASYGYTF
TRBV4-1,NA,17,NA,TRBJ1-5,TGCGCCAGCAGCCAAGATCTCTTAGGGGGTAGCAATCAGCCCCAGCATTTT,CASSQDLLGGSNQPQHF
TRBV4-2,TRBD1,15,few,TRBJ1-6,TGTGCCAGCAGCCAGACCGGGACAGGAAATTCACCCCTCCACTTT,CASSQTGTGNSPLHF
TRBV30,TRBD1,13,few,TRBJ1-4,TGTGCCTGGTCCGGGACAGGGAGCAGGAAACTGTTTTTT,CAWSGTGSRKLFF
TRBV1,NA,17,NA,TRBJ2-5,TGCACCAGCAGCCAAGAGACTAGCGGGACTTACCAAGAGACCCAGTACTTC,CTSSQETSGTYQETQYF
TRBV15,TRBD1,16,NA,TRBJ2-7,TGTGCCACCAGCAGGTCAGGACAGGGAACCCCCTACGAGCAGTACTTC,CATSRSGQGTPYEQYF
TRBV5-1,TRBD2,16,NA,TRBJ2-5,TGCGCCAGCAGCTTGGGTAGCGGGGGGGCCCGAGAGACCCAGTACTTC,CASSLGSGGARETQYF
TRBV4-2,TRBD1,13,NA,TRBJ1-2,TGTGCCAGCAGCTTGGGACAGGGTTATGGCTACACCTTC,CASSLGQGYGYTF
TRBV27,TRBD1,18,NA,TRBJ2-5,TGTGCCAGCACCCCGGGACAGGGGTGGTTCTCGCCCAAAGAGACCCAGTACTTC,CASTPGQGWFSPKETQYF
TRBV4-2,TRBD2,15,NA,TRBJ2-1,TGTGCCAGCAGCCTCGGACTAGCGGAATACAATGAGCAGTTCTTC,CASSLGLAEYNEQFF
TRBV6-1,NA,14,NA,TRBJ2-2,TGTGCCAGCAGCACCATAGGGGCCACCGGGGAGCTGTTTTTT,CASSTIGATGELFF
TRBV27,TRBD1,14,NA,TRBJ2-7,TGTGCCAGCAGTAAGGACAGGGCCCCTCGAGAGCAGTACTTC,CASSKDRAPREQYF
TRBV27,NA,12,NA,TRBJ1-2,TGTGCCAGCATGGGGGGGGCCTATGGCTACACCTTC,CASMGGAYGYTF
TRBV28,NA,15,NA,TRBJ1-2,TGTGCCAGCAGTTATCCCTCCCCGGGGGGTTATGGCTACACCTTC,CASSYPSPGGYGYTF
TRBV29-1,TRBD1,15,NA,TRBJ1-2,TGCAGCGGCGAAGGGTTTTCGGGACAGGCCGGTGGCTACACCTTC,CSGEGFSGQAGGYTF
TRBV7-9,TRBD1,17,few,TRBJ1-2,TGTGCCAGCAGCTCCCAGCGGGGGGACAGGGCTAACTATGGCTACACCTTC,CASSSQRGDRANYGYTF
TRBV18,TRBD1,18,NA,TRBJ2-6,TGTGCCAGCTCACGGGACAGGTCCCTTTCCTCTGGGGCCAACGTCCTGACTTTC,CASSRDRSLSSGANVLTF
TRBV19,TRBD1,14,NA,TRBJ1-3,TGTGCCAGTACCTTGGGACAGTCTGGAAACACCATATATTTT,CASTLGQSGNTIYF
TRBV5-6,NA,14,NA,TRBJ2-7,TGTGCCAGCAGCTTATCCGGACAGACCTACGAGCAGTACTTC,CASSLSGQTYEQYF
TRBV18,TRBD1,15,NA,TRBJ1-2,TGTGCCAGCTCACCCGGGACAGGGTCAAACTATGGCTACACCTTC,CASSPGTGSNYGYTF
TRBV19,NA,13,once,TRBJ2-2,TGTGCCAGTCGGAGGGGCGTCACCGGGGAGCTGTTTTTT,CASRRGVTGELFF
TRBV30,NA,12,NA,TRBJ2-7,TGTGCCTGGAGTTCCTCCTCGAGGGAGCAGTACTTC,CAWSSSSREQYF
TRBV29-1,NA,14,NA,TRBJ2-3,TGCAGCGTTGAAGACAGCACATTTGTTAGTACGCAGTATTTT,CSVEDSTFVSTQYF
TRBV19,TRBD1,16,NA,TRBJ1-4,TGTGCCAGTAGTATTGCTGCGGGACAGGGAGGTGAAAAACTGTTTTTT,CASSIAAGQGGEKLFF
TRBV11-2,NA,14,NA,TRBJ2-1,TGTGCCAGCAGCCGACGCGGGCGCATCAATGAGCAGTTCTTC,CASSRRGRINEQFF
TRBV11-2,NA,15,NA,TRBJ2-7,TGTGCCAGCAGCTTAGGGCTCGGCCACCTATACGAGCAGTACTTC,CASSLGLGHLYEQYF
TRBV14,NA,16,NA,TRBJ1-4,TGTGCCAGCAGCCCTTCCGGGGGCTCAACTAATGAAAAACTGTTTTTT,CASSPSGGSTNEKLFF
TRBV4-1,TRBD2,14,NA,TRBJ2-1,TGCGCCAGCAGCCTCCGACTAGCGGGAGATGAGCAGTTCTTC,CASSLRLAGDEQFF
TRBV5-4,TRBD1,17,medium-sized,TRBJ1-5,TGTGCCAGCAGCTTTGGCTCCGGGACAGGGACATCAGGGGCCCAGCATTTT,CASSFGSGTGTSGAQHF
TRBV11-2,TRBD1,16,once,TRBJ1-1,TGTGCCAGCAGCCAAACCTTGGACAGGGCACACACTGAAGCTTTCTTT,CASSQTLDRAHTEAFF
TRBV9,NA,14,NA,TRBJ1-1,TGTGCCAGCAGCGTAGTACCGGATCAAACTGAAGCTTTCTTT,CASSVVPDQTEAFF
TRBV28,NA,14,NA,TRBJ2-1,TGTGCCAGCATTAGGGCAGGGGGGTACAATGAGCAGTTCTTC,CASIRAGGYNEQFF
TRBV11-2,NA,14,few,TRBJ1-2,TGTGCCAGCAGCTCCCTGGCAGGCCTATATGGCTACACCTTC,CASSSLAGLYGYTF
TRBV5-4,TRBD1,16,NA,TRBJ1-5,TGTGCCAGCAGCTTCACCGGGACAGGGGTAAATCAGCCCCAGCATTTT,CASSFTGTGVNQPQHF
TRBV5-6,NA,14,once,TRBJ1-2,TGTGCCAGCAGCTTGTTCTCCCGTTCCTATGGCTACACCTTC,CASSLFSRSYGYTF
TRBV6-5,NA,14,NA,TRBJ1-5,TGTGCCAGCAGCTTCGGACCCTTCAATCAGCCCCAGCATTTT,CASSFGPFNQPQHF
TRBV5-1,TRBD1,14,NA,TRBJ1-2,TGCGCCAGCAGCTCGGCGGGGACAGGGTATGGCTACACCTTC,CASSSAGTGYGYTF
TRBV6-7,NA,16,NA,TRBJ1-5,TGTGCCAGCAGTTACAGGTCCAAGGGAGTGGGTCAGCCCCAGCATTTT,CASSYRSKGVGQPQHF
TRBV7-2,TRBD1,13,NA,TRBJ1-3,TGTGCCAGCAGTCCGGGACAGCGAAACACCATATATTTT,CASSPGQRNTIYF
TRBV28,NA,18,once,TRBJ2-3,TGTGCCAGCAGCCCGCCATCCCCCCGGTCCTCCTTCACAGATACGCAGTATTTT,CASSPPSPRSSFTDTQYF
TRBV5-5,TRBD1,14,NA,TRBJ2-1,TGTGCCAGCAGCTTAAAGATGGACAGGGCTGAGCAGTTCTTC,CASSLKMDRAEQFF
TRBV11-3,NA,15,NA,TRBJ2-7,TGTGCCAGCAGCTTCTTAAGGGGGGCGAGGTACGAGCAGTACTTC,CASSFLRGARYEQYF
TRBV27,NA,14,NA,TRBJ1-4,TGTGCCAGCAGTTCTGTAAGCCCTAATGAAAAACTGTTTTTT,CASSSVSPNEKLFF
TRBV7-2,TRBD2,18,NA,TRBJ2-3,TGTGCCAGCAGCTTAGGGCTAGCGGGGGGGCCTTTTGCAGATACGCAGTATTTT,CASSLGLAGGPFADTQYF
TRBV5-4,NA,15,once,TRBJ1-1,TGTGCCAGCAGCTTGACAGGGCGCCTGAACACTGAAGCTTTCTTT,CASSLTGRLNTEAFF
TRBV4-1,NA,18,NA,TRBJ1-6,TGCGCCAGCAGCCAAGATACCCAGCGGGGCTCCTATAATTCACCCCTCCACTTT,CASSQDTQRGSYNSPLHF
TRBV19,TRBD1,15,NA,TRBJ1-5,TGTGCCAGTATAAGATCAGGGGGGGATTATCAGCCCCAGCATTTT,CASIRSGGDYQPQHF
TRBV18,TRBD1,16,NA,TRBJ2-1,TGTGCCAGCTCACCACGTCGAGGACAGGGGGCAATTGAGCAGTTCTTC,CASSPRRGQGAIEQFF
TRBV5-6,NA,18,NA,TRBJ2-6,TGTGCCAGCAGCCGTACCGTTTCACGGGGAAGAGCTTCCAACGTCCTGACTTTC,CASSRTVSRGRASNVLTF